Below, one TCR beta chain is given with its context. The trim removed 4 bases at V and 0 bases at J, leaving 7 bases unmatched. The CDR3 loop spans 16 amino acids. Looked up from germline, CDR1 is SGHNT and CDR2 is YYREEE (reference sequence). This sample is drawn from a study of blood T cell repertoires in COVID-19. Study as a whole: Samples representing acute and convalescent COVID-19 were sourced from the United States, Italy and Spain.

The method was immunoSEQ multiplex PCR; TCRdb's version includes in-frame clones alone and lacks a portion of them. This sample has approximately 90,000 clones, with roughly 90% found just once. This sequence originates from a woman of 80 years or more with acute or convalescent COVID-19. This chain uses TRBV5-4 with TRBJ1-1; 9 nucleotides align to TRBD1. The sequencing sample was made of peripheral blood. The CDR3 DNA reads TGTGCCAGCAGCCTGGGACAGGGAGTCATGAACACTGAAGCTTTCTTT. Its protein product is CASSLGQGVMNTEAFF.